Below, 15 T cell receptor beta chains from the same sample are listed, as sequenced in a study of blood T cell repertoires in COVID-19. Only in-frame clones appear in the TCRdb table, and some are missing; sequencing was by immunoSEQ multiplex PCR. This sample has approximately 440,000 clones, with around 90% found just once. Source material: PBMCs or T cells enriched from blood (not recorded which). These receptors originate from a woman younger than 30 who had recovered from COVID-19.

A remark on this clone: Germline is not matched at one junction end, which may reflect a read error. This chain links TRBV30 with TRBJ2-1, with 8 bases identical to TRBD2. This CDR3 is 14 amino acids long. Germline V CDR1 and CDR2: GTSNPN, SVGIG (reference sequence). The CDR3 is CAWSMTSADKEQFF. For the CDR3, the DNA is TGTGCCTGGAGTATGACTAGCGCAGACAAAGAGCAGTTCTTC.

The chain combines TRBV7-8 with TRBJ1-1; 7 nucleotides align to TRBD1. Per the germline V gene, CDR1 is SGHVS and CDR2 is FQNEAQ. The CDR3 sequence is 14 residues long. J gave up 4 bases and V 5 bases, and 7 bases lay outside the gene matches. The CDR3 DNA sequence: TGTGCCAGCAGCCCGACAGGGCAGTCCACTGAAGCTTTCTTT. Translating gives CASSPTGQSTEAFF.

V usage is TRBV18 and J usage is TRBJ1-6; D ambiguous. Germline values: CDR1 KGHSH, CDR2 LQKENI. The CDR3 contains 13 residues. Between the trimmed V and J ends, which lost 5 bases and 6 bases, there was a span of 8 bases. The CDR3 DNA reads TGTGCCAGCTCAGAGAACCTTAATTCACCCCTCCACTTT. Its protein product is CASSENLNSPLHF.

The chain recombines TRBV28 with TRBJ1-2; possibly TRBD1 for D (5 bases). The V gene lost 8 bases and the J gene lost 8 bases, with 15 bases spanning the gap. The germline V gene encodes CDR1 MDHEN and CDR2 SYDVKM. This CDR3 is built from 12 residues. The CDR3 coding sequence is TGTGCCAGCCGAATGGGGGGTCCAGGCTACACCTTC. Protein: CASRMGGPGYTF.

CDR3 nucleotides: TGTGCCAGCAGTTTAGGGGACAGGGATAATTCACCCCTCCACTTT. Translated, it gives CASSLGDRDNSPLHF. The chain links TRBV28 to TRBJ1-6; 9 bases line up with TRBD1. The CDR3 runs 15 residues. The germline V gene has CDR1 MDHEN and CDR2 SYDVKM. V shed 2 bases, J shed 5 bases, and the junction held 1 base outside the gene matches.

The gene calls are TRBV7-9 and TRBJ2-1; the D gene is possibly TRBD2 (6 bases). The CDR3 runs to 12 residues. Germline V gene sequence: CDR1 SEHNR, CDR2 FQNEAQ (reference sequence). The V gene lost 5 bases and the J gene lost 8 bases, with 10 bases spanning the gap. CDR3 coding DNA: TGTGCCAGCAGCGGGAGGAAGTATGAGCAGTTCTTC. Protein product: CASSGRKYEQFF.

This chain joins TRBV6-5 and TRBJ1-5; the D gene is possibly TRBD1 (6 bases). Deletions cut 5 bases from V and 0 bases from J, with 11 bases between. The CDR3 is 15 residues long. The germline CDR1 and CDR2 sequences are MNHEY and SVGAGI. For the CDR3, the DNA is TGTGCCAGCAGTCGGACAGCTAATAGCAATCAGCCCCAGCATTTT. This codes for CASSRTANSNQPQHF.

This sequence joins TRBV12-3 or TRBV12-4 and TRBJ2-3; 7 positions agree with TRBD2. V lost 6 bases, J lost 8 bases, and 5 bases stayed unmatched. This CDR3 has 12 residues. CDR3 residues: CASSPSGTTQYF. CDR3 nucleotide sequence: TGTGCCAGCAGCCCGAGCGGGACTACGCAGTATTTT.

V usage is TRBV5-1 and J usage is TRBJ2-1, with 13 nucleotides matching TRBD2. J gave up 7 bases and V 4 bases, and 8 bases lay outside the gene matches. The CDR3 is made up of 16 amino acids. Germline loops: CDR1 SGHRS, CDR2 YFSETQ. The CDR3 loop is CASSPLLAGGPNEQFF. Written as DNA, the CDR3 is TGCGCCAGCAGCCCGTTACTAGCGGGGGGGCCAAATGAGCAGTTCTTC.

V usage is TRBV9 and J usage is TRBJ2-2, with D hard to call. CDR3 length: 15 amino acids. In germline, CDR1 is SGDLS, CDR2 YYNGEE. The ends were cut back, 0 bases at V and 2 bases at J, with 8 bases in the middle. CDR3 residues: CASSVDGSNTGELFF. The DNA for the CDR3 is TGTGCCAGCAGCGTAGATGGCAGTAACACCGGGGAGCTGTTTTTT.

The V call is TRBV2, the J call TRBJ1-1; 9 positions agree with TRBD1. With 6 bases clipped from V and 4 bases from J, the junction kept 6 bases outside the gene matches. The V gene's germline CDR1 is SNHLY and CDR2 FYNNEI. CDR3 length: 14 residues. The DNA of the CDR3 is TGTGCCAGCAGGATGACAGGGGGGTCCACTGAAGCTTTCTTT. As protein: CASRMTGGSTEAFF.

The chain joins TRBV10-3 to TRBJ2-7, with 9 bases fitting TRBD1. Trimming removed 3 bases from V and 3 bases from J; junction bases left unmatched: 3. Germline V lookup: CDR1 ENHRY, CDR2 SYGVKD. The CDR3 is 14 amino acids. CDR3: CAISDRTGDYEQYF. Here the CDR3 DNA reads TGTGCCATCAGTGACCGGACAGGGGACTACGAGCAGTACTTC.

This clone appeared once. The rearrangement links TRBV28 to TRBJ1-6; 8 bases fit TRBD1. The ends lost 2 bases at V and 11 bases at J; junction bases unmatched: 5. The germline CDR1 and CDR2 sequences are MDHEN and SYDVKM. CDR3 size: 14 residues. The CDR3 sequence: CASSLRTGTAPLHF. The CDR3 DNA follows: TGTGCCAGCAGTTTACGGACAGGGACCGCACCCCTCCACTTT. Together with reference TRBV28 and TRBJ1-6, the CDR3 gives the full variable domain: DVKVTQSSRYLVKRTGEKVFLECVQDMDHENMFWYRQDPGLGLRLIYFSYDVKMKEKGDIPEGYSVSREKKERFSLILESASTNQTSMYLCASSLRTGTAPLHFGNGTRLTVT.

The gene calls are TRBV25-1 and TRBJ1-1; tentative D call: TRBD1 (6 bases). V was pared by 3 bases and J by 1 base, with 9 bases between. From germline, CDR1 is MGHDK and CDR2 SYGVNS. CDR3 length: 14 residues. CDR3 in DNA: TGTGCCAGCAGTGACAGGGGAACGAACACTGAAGCTTTCTTT. This codes for CASSDRGTNTEAFF.

This clone came up once. This chain joins TRBV29-1 and TRBJ1-3; D not resolved. Trimming pared 4 bases from V and 0 bases from J, leaving 10 bases between. CDR1 and CDR2 (germline): SQVTM, ANQGSEA. CDR3 length: 14 amino acids. The CDR3 sequence: CSVGALTSGNTIYF. DNA for the CDR3: TGCAGCGTTGGGGCGTTGACCTCTGGAAACACCATATATTTT.